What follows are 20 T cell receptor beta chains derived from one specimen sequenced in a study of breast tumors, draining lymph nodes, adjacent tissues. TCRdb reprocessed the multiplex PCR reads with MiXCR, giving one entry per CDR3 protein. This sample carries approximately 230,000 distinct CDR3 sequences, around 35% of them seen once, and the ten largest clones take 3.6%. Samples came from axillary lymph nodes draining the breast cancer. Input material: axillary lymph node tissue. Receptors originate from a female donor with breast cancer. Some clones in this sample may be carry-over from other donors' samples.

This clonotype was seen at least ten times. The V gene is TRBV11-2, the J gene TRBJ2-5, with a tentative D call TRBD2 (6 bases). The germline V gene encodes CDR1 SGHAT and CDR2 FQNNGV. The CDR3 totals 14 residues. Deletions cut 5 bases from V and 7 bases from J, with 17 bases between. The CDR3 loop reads CASSRDSAGWTQYF. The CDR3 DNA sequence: TGTGCCAGCAGCCGTGACTCGGCGGGGTGGACCCAGTACTTC.

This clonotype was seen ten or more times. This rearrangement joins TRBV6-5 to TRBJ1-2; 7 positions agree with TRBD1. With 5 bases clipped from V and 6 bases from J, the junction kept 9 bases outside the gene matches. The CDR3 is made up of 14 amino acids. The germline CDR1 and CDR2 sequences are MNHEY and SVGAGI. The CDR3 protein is CASSHRTGRNGYTF. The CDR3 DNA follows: TGTGCCAGCAGTCACCGGACAGGAAGAAATGGCTACACCTTC.

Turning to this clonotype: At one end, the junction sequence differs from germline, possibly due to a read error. This CDR3 is CASSLGEDNTDTQYF. The CDR3 DNA sequence: TGTGCTAGCAGCTTAGGGGAGGATAACACAGATACGCAGTATTTT. This sequence joins TRBV7-7 and TRBJ2-3, with D perhaps TRBD2 (6 bases). This CDR3 has 15 amino acids. Germline V gene sequence: CDR1 SSHAT, CDR2 FNYEAQ (reference sequence).

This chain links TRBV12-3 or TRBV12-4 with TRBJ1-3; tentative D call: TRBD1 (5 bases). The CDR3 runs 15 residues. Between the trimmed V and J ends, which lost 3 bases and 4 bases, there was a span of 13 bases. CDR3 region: CASSLVQETGNTIYF. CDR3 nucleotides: TGTGCCAGCAGTTTGGTACAGGAGACGGGAAACACCATATATTTT.

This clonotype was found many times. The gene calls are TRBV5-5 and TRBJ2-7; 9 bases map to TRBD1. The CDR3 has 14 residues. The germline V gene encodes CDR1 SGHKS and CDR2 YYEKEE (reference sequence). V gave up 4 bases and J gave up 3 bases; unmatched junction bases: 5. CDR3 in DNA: TGTGCCAGCAGCGCAACGGGACAGGGCTACGAGCAGTACTTC. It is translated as CASSATGQGYEQYF. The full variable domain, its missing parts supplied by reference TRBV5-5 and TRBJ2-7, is DAGVTQSPTHLIKTRGQQVTLRCSPISGHKSVSWYQQVLGQGPQFIFQYYEKEERGRGNFPDRFSARQFPNYSSELNVNALLLGDSALYLCASSATGQGYEQYFGPGTRLTVT.

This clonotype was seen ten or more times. The CDR3 bases are TGCAGTGCTAGGGGGGGGCAGAGCTATGGCTACACCTTC. Translation gives CSARGGQSYGYTF. V is TRBV20-1 and J is TRBJ1-2; tentatively, D is TRBD1 (6 bases). In germline, CDR1 is DFQATT, CDR2 SNEGSKA (reference sequence). Trimming pared 3 bases from V and 4 bases from J, leaving 12 bases between. The CDR3 length is 13 residues.

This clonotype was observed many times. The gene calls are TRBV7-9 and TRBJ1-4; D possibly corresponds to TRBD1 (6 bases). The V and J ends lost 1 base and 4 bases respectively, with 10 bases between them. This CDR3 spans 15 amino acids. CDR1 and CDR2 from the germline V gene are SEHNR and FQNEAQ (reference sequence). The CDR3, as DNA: TGTGCCAGCAGCTTAGAGGGGGACGGTAATGAAAAACTGTTTTTT. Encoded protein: CASSLEGDGNEKLFF.

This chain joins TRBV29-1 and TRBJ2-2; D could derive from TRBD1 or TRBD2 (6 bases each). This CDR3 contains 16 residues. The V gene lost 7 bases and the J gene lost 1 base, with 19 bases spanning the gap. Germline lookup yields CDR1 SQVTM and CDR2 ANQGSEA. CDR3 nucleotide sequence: TGCAGCGCCAGCAGCTTGGGGGGACAGAACACCGGGGAGCTGTTTTTT. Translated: CSASSLGGQNTGELFF.

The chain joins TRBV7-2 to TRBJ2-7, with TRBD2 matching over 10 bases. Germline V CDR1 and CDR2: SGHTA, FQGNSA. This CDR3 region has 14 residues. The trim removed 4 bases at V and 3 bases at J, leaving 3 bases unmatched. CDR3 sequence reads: CASSYRTSGYEQYF. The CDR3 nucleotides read TGTGCCAGCAGCTATCGGACTAGCGGCTACGAGCAGTACTTC.

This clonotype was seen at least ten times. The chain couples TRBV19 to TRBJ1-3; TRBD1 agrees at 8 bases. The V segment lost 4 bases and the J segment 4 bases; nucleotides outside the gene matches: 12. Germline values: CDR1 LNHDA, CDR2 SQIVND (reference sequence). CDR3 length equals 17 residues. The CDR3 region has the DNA TGTGCCAGTAGTACCACCGGGACAGGCCTTTGGGGAAACACCATATATTTT. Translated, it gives CASSTTGTGLWGNTIYF.

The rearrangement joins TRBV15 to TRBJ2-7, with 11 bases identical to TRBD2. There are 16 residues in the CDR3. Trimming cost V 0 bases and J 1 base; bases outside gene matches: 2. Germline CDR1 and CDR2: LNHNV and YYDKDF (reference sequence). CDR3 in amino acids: CATSRDGTSGSYEQYF. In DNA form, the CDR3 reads TGTGCCACCAGCAGAGATGGGACTAGCGGATCCTACGAGCAGTACTTC.

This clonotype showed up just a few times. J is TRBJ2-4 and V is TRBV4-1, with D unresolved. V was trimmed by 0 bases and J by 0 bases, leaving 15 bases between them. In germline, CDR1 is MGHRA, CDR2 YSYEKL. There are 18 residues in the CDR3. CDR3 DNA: TGCGCCAGCAGCCAAGATTACCCTGCCCCTCTAGCCAAAAACATTCAGTACTTC. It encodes CASSQDYPAPLAKNIQYF.

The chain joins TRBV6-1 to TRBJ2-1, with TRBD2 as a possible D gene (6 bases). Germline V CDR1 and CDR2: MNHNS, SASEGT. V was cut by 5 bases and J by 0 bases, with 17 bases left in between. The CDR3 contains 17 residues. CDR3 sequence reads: CASSHVGDSSSYNEQFF. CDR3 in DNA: TGTGCCAGCAGTCACGTCGGGGACTCCAGCTCCTACAATGAGCAGTTCTTC.

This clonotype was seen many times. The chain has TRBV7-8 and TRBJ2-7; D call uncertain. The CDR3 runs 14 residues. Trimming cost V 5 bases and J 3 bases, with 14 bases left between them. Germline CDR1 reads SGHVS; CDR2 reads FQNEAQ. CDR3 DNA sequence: TGTGCCAGCAGCCGTTCATATCCTCTCTACGAGCAGTACTTC. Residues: CASSRSYPLYEQYF.

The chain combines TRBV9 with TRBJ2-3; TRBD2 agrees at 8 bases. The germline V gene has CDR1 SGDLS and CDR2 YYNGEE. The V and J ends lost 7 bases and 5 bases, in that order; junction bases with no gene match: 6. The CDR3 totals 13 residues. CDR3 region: CASARGGVDTQYF. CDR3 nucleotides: TGTGCCAGCGCCCGGGGGGGCGTAGATACGCAGTATTTT. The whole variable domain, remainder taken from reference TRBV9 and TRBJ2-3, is DSGVTQTPKHLITATGQRVTLRCSPRSGDLSVYWYQQSLDQGLQFLIQYYNGEERAKGNILERFSAQQFPDLHSELNLSSLELGDSALYFCASARGGVDTQYFGPGTRLTVL.

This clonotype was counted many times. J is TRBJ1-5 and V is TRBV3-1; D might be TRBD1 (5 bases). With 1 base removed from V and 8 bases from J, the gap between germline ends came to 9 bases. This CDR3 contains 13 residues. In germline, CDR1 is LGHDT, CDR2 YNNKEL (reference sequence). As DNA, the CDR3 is TGTGCCAGCAGCCAAGGGGGGTGGAAGCCCCAGCATTTT. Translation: CASSQGGWKPQHF.

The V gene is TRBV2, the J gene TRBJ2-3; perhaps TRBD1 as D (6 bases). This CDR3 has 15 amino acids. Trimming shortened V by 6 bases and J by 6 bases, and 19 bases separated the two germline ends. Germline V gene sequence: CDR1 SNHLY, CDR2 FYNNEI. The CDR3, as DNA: TGTGCCAGCAGGGGAAGGGGGTTAGGTTACGATACGCAGTATTTT. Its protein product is CASRGRGLGYDTQYF.

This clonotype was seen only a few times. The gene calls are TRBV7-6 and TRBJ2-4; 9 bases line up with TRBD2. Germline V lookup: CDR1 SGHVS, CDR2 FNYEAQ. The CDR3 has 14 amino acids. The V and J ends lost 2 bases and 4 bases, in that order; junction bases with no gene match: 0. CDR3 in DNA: TGTGCCAGCAGCTTACTAGCGGGGAAAAACATTCAGTACTTC. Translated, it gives CASSLLAGKNIQYF.

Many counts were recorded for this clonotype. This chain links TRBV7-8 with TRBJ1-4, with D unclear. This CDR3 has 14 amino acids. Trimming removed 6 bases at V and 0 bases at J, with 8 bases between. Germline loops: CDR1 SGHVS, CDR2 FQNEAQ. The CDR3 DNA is TGTGCCAGCAGTCGCGGATCAACTAATGAAAAACTGTTTTTT. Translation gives CASSRGSTNEKLFF.

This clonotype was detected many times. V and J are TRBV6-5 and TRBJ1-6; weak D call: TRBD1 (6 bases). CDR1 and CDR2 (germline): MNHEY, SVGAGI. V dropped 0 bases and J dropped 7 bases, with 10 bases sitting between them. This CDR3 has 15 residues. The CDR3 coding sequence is TGTGCCAGCAGTTACTCGCAGGGGCGGAATTCACCCCTCCACTTT. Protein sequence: CASSYSQGRNSPLHF.